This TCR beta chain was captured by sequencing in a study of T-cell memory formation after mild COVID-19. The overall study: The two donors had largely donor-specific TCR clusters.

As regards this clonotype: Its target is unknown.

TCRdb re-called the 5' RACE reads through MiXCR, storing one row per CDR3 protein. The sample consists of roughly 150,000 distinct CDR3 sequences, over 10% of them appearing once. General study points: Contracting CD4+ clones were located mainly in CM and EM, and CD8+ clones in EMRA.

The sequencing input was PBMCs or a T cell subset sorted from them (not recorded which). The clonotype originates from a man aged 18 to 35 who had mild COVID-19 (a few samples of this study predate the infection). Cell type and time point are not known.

The CDR3 sequence: CASSSRDPHSYNEQFF. The CDR3 nucleotides read TGTGCCAGCAGCTCCCGGGACCCCCACTCCTACAATGAGCAGTTCTTC. The chain links TRBV7-9 to TRBJ2-1; D is perhaps TRBD1 or TRBD2 (5 bases each). The germline CDR1 and CDR2 sequences are SEHNR and FQNEAQ (reference sequence). The V gene lost 4 bases and the J gene lost 0 bases, with 13 bases spanning the gap. The CDR3 extends over 16 amino acids.